The 16 T cell receptor beta chains given below trace back to one sample, sequenced in a study of CD8+ T cells in alopecia areata. Treatment denoted: oral pan-JAK inhibitor, 5-10 mg twice daily. TCR sequencing used cDNA made by reverse transcription of extracted RNA. Profiled with immunoSEQ multiplex PCR; TCRdb holds only in-frame clones, not every one. The top ten hold roughly an eighth of the sample, which has approximately 150,000 clones, more than 85% seen once. This specimen was CD8+ T cells sorted from blood, taken at week 4, from a patient treated with tofacitinib. These receptors were taken from a human donor with alopecia areata.

This chain links TRBV5-1 with TRBJ2-1; 7 positions match TRBD2. Germline V lookup: CDR1 SGHRS, CDR2 YFSETQ. The CDR3 consists of 14 residues. After removal of 1 base from V and 2 bases from J, the junction contained 0 bases not matched to a gene. This CDR3 reads CASSLTSAYNEQFF. The CDR3 DNA reads TGCGCCAGCAGCTTGACTAGCGCCTACAATGAGCAGTTCTTC.

This chain connects TRBV10-3 to TRBJ2-3; perhaps TRBD1 as D (6 bases). Germline CDR1 ENHRY, CDR2 SYGVKD. CDR3 length equals 13 residues. The V gene lost 8 bases and the J gene lost 11 bases, with 20 bases spanning the gap. CDR3 in amino acids: CAILRRPPGEQYF. CDR3 nucleotides: TGTGCCATCCTTAGGCGACCCCCAGGGGAGCAGTATTTT.

The V call is TRBV19, the J call TRBJ2-7; TRBD2 is a possible D gene (6 bases). Germline values: CDR1 LNHDA, CDR2 SQIVND (reference sequence). CDR3 length: 14 amino acids. Deletions cut 3 bases from V and 3 bases from J, with 12 bases between. The CDR3 bases are TGTGCCAGTAGTATCGGGACTCAGGTCTACGAGCAGTACTTC. It is translated as CASSIGTQVYEQYF.

The chain recombines TRBV2 with TRBJ2-3; D is uncertain. Germline V gives CDR1 SNHLY, CDR2 FYNNEI. CDR3 length: 16 residues. Trimming took 7 bases from V and 6 from J, leaving 23 bases between them. The chain's CDR3 is CASNVGQRSFSDTQYF. For the CDR3, the DNA is TGTGCCAGCAACGTTGGTCAGCGCTCCTTTTCGGATACGCAGTATTTT.

The V gene is TRBV27, the J gene TRBJ2-1; no clear D gene. Germline CDR1 reads MNHEY; CDR2 reads SMNVEV (reference sequence). This CDR3 is 13 amino acids long. V was trimmed by 4 bases and J by 2 bases, leaving 6 bases between them. The CDR3 sequence: CASSSVTYNEQFF. For the CDR3, the DNA is TGTGCCAGCAGTTCGGTGACCTACAATGAGCAGTTCTTC.

With regard to this clone: Other DNA sequences from this sample encode an identical CDR3 as well. The chain links TRBV9 to TRBJ1-1, with D possibly TRBD1 on 6 matching bases. Trimming removed 0 bases from V and 1 base from J, with 7 bases in between. Germline V CDR1 and CDR2: SGDLS, YYNGEE. The CDR3 is 14 residues long. The CDR3 sequence is CASSVEGENTEAFF. CDR3 DNA sequence: TGTGCCAGCAGCGTAGAGGGGGAGAACACTGAAGCTTTCTTT.

The CDR3 region has the DNA TGCAGCGTTGAAAAGACAGGGGGGGCCTCCGAGCAGTACTTC. Translation gives CSVEKTGGASEQYF. V gene TRBV29-1 combines with J gene TRBJ2-7, with 9 bases aligning to TRBD1. The length of the CDR3 is 14 residues. CDR1 and CDR2 (germline): SQVTM, ANQGSEA. J gave up 6 bases and V 2 bases, and 8 bases lay outside the gene matches.

The chain uses TRBV27 and TRBJ2-7, with 9 nucleotides matching TRBD1. Germline V gives CDR1 MNHEY, CDR2 SMNVEV (reference sequence). The CDR3 runs 13 residues. The V and J ends lost 6 bases and 4 bases, in that order; junction bases with no gene match: 4. Written as DNA, the CDR3 is TGTGCCAGCAGCCAGGGACAGGGTTACGAGCAGTACTTC. Protein: CASSQGQGYEQYF.

This rearrangement joins TRBV2 to TRBJ1-2; D might be TRBD1 (6 bases). V was cut by 4 bases and J by 0 bases, with 12 bases left in between. Germline V lookup: CDR1 SNHLY, CDR2 FYNNEI. The CDR3 totals 15 residues. The CDR3 loop reads CASSGSQGPNYGYTF. The CDR3 DNA sequence: TGTGCCAGCAGTGGCTCACAGGGCCCTAACTATGGCTACACCTTC.

The chain carries TRBV10-3 and TRBJ1-3; no definite D call. The germline V gene has CDR1 ENHRY and CDR2 SYGVKD. V lost 7 bases, J lost 2 bases, and 12 bases lay in between. The CDR3 consists of 14 residues. CDR3 in amino acids: CAIKPPAPGNTIYF. Here the CDR3 DNA reads TGTGCCATCAAGCCACCGGCGCCTGGAAACACCATATATTTT.

This clone was counted between two and nine times. The chain employs TRBV6-1 and TRBJ2-2, with a tentative D call TRBD2 (5 bases). V gave up 3 bases and J gave up 5 bases, with 10 bases separating them. CDR3 length: 14 amino acids. The germline V gene has CDR1 MNHNS and CDR2 SASEGT. CDR3 protein: CASSEGEETGELFF. DNA for the CDR3: TGTGCCAGCAGTGAGGGAGAGGAGACCGGGGAGCTGTTTTTT.

The rearrangement uses TRBV7-9 and TRBJ2-3; no definite D call. From germline, CDR1 is SEHNR and CDR2 FQNEAQ (reference sequence). The CDR3 runs 12 residues. Trimming shortened V by 5 bases and J by 2 bases, and 5 bases separated the two germline ends. The CDR3 DNA reads TGTGCCAGCAGCCTGATCACAGATACGCAGTATTTT. Protein: CASSLITDTQYF.

The chain is built from TRBV9 and TRBJ1-1; 7 bases line up with TRBD1. Germline-derived CDR1 and CDR2 are SGDLS and YYNGEE. Trimming cost V 4 bases and J 6 bases; bases outside gene matches: 12. There are 15 residues in the CDR3. The CDR3 protein is CASSSAGGGRSEAFF. The CDR3, as DNA: TGTGCCAGCAGCTCCGCCGGAGGGGGCCGCTCTGAAGCTTTCTTT.

This clone has more than one count but fewer than ten. J is TRBJ2-6 and V is TRBV29-1, with D tentatively TRBD1 (6 bases). This CDR3 has 16 amino acids. The germline V gene encodes CDR1 SQVTM and CDR2 ANQGSEA. With 3 bases removed from V and 1 base from J, the gap between germline ends came to 13 bases. In nucleotides, the CDR3 is TGCAGCGTTGATACAGGGAATTTTTCTGGGGCCAACGTCCTGACTTTC. Its translation is CSVDTGNFSGANVLTF.

The chain carries TRBV6-5 and TRBJ2-7; D is undetermined. The length of the CDR3 is 13 residues. Between the trimmed V and J ends, which lost 2 bases and 3 bases, there was a span of 8 bases. Germline assignment: CDR1 MNHEY and CDR2 SVGAGI. The CDR3 DNA sequence: TGTGCCAGCAGTTACGCTTCGGTCTACGAGCAGTACTTC. Amino acids: CASSYASVYEQYF.

This clone showed up just once. This rearrangement joins TRBV25-1 to TRBJ2-5; D is unresolved. Germline V gene data show CDR1 as MGHDK and CDR2 as SYGVNS. CDR3 length equals 13 residues. Trimming stripped 4 bases from V and 5 bases from J, with 11 bases between. This CDR3 is CASSVGFWETQYF. CDR3 bases: TGTGCCAGCAGTGTTGGTTTCTGGGAGACCCAGTACTTC.